This entry lists 29 T cell receptor beta chains sequenced from one sample in a study of T cell responses to AZD1222 COVID-19 vaccine. Some clones are missing from TCRdb's copy, which holds only in-frame ones; the method was immunoSEQ multiplex PCR. The sample carries over 85,000 clones, roughly 86% recorded once. The sequenced sample was peripheral blood, obtained 28 days after the second AZD1222 dose. These TCRs come from an adult who received the AZD1222 COVID-19 vaccine.

This sequence joins TRBV12-3 or TRBV12-4 and TRBJ1-1; D is perhaps TRBD1 (6 bases). The length of the CDR3 is 12 residues. V lost 5 bases and J 7 bases, leaving 11 bases between the germline ends. CDR3 region: CASSQVQGEAFF. The CDR3 DNA sequence: TGTGCCAGCAGTCAAGTACAGGGTGAAGCTTTCTTT.

CDR3 region: CSAGGSPDTQYF. CDR3 bases: TGCAGCGCCGGGGGGAGTCCAGATACGCAGTATTTT. The chain has TRBV29-1 and TRBJ2-3; 7 nucleotides line up with TRBD2. From germline, CDR1 is SQVTM and CDR2 ANQGSEA. This CDR3 has 12 residues. V gave up 7 bases and J gave up 4 bases; unmatched junction bases: 5.

The V call is TRBV3-1 (or the pseudogene TRBV3-2), the J call TRBJ2-7; no definite D call. The germline CDR1 and CDR2 sequences are LGHDT and YNNKEL (reference sequence). The CDR3 length is 15 residues. The germline V and J ends were trimmed by 1 base and 0 bases, with 10 bases remaining between them. This CDR3 is CASSQVRTPSYEQYF. CDR3 nucleotides: TGTGCCAGCAGCCAAGTACGTACGCCCTCCTACGAGCAGTACTTC.

The chain has TRBV7-9 and TRBJ2-7; D is tentatively TRBD1 or TRBD2 (5 bases each). CDR1 and CDR2 from the germline V gene are SEHNR and FQNEAQ (reference sequence). The CDR3 loop spans 15 amino acids. V shed 5 bases and J shed 5 bases, with 19 bases lying between them. CDR3 in amino acids: CASSSGTIRTDEQYF. In DNA form, the CDR3 reads TGTGCCAGCAGCAGTGGGACGATCCGAACTGACGAGCAGTACTTC.

The chain uses TRBV6-5 and TRBJ2-7, with 7 positions matching TRBD2. The CDR3 spans 13 residues. The germline V gene has CDR1 MNHEY and CDR2 SVGAGI. The V gene end was trimmed by 5 bases and the J gene end by 7 bases; junction bases not matched to a gene: 8. In DNA form, the CDR3 reads TGTGCCAGCAGTCCCCCGGGACTATATGAGCAGTACTTC. The encoded protein is CASSPPGLYEQYF.

The V call is TRBV6-5, the J call TRBJ1-2; tentative D call: TRBD1 (6 bases). The CDR3 length is 12 residues. V was trimmed by 6 bases and J by 4 bases, leaving 9 bases between them. The germline V gene encodes CDR1 MNHEY and CDR2 SVGAGI. CDR3 protein: CASRGDTYGYTF. The DNA for the CDR3 is TGTGCCAGCAGGGGGGACACCTATGGCTACACCTTC.

The V gene is TRBV3-1 (or the pseudogene TRBV3-2), the J gene TRBJ2-5, with D perhaps being TRBD1 or TRBD2 (5 bases each). Deletions cut 1 base from V and 5 bases from J, with 8 bases between. Germline loops: CDR1 LGHDT, CDR2 YNNKEL (reference sequence). This CDR3 is built from 13 residues. The DNA of the CDR3 is TGTGCCAGCAGCCAAGGAGGGGCGGAGACCCAGTACTTC. Its protein is CASSQGGAETQYF.

This clone was seen a single time. The chain is built from TRBV7-7 and TRBJ2-3; 7 nucleotides line up with TRBD2. Germline-derived CDR1 and CDR2 are SSHAT and FNYEAQ (reference sequence). This CDR3 contains 14 residues. V shed 2 bases, J shed 6 bases, and the junction held 5 bases outside the gene matches. The CDR3 here is CASSLSSGTDTQYF. The CDR3 DNA reads TGTGCCAGCAGCTTATCAAGCGGGACGGATACGCAGTATTTT.

The rearrangement joins TRBV10-1 to TRBJ1-1, with no clear D. Germline V gene sequence: CDR1 WNHNN, CDR2 SYGVQD (reference sequence). The CDR3 consists of 11 residues. The ends were cut back, 6 bases at V and 3 bases at J, with 5 bases in the middle. CDR3 loop: CASRTDTEAFF. CDR3 nucleotides: TGCGCCAGCAGGACGGACACTGAAGCTTTCTTT.

The chain has TRBV28 and TRBJ1-4; a possible D gene is TRBD1 (5 bases). The germline V gene has CDR1 MDHEN and CDR2 SYDVKM. The CDR3 is made up of 16 amino acids. V lost 4 bases and J lost 8, with 20 bases in between. The CDR3 nucleotides read TGTGCCAGCAGTTCCGGGGGGGGAGAGCTTCGCGAAAAACTGTTTTTT. Translating gives CASSSGGGELREKLFF.

The V gene is TRBV19, the J gene TRBJ2-4, with D perhaps TRBD2 (5 bases). Trimming cost V 5 bases and J 3 bases, with 17 bases left between them. Per germline, CDR1 LNHDA and CDR2 SQIVND (reference sequence). The CDR3 is made up of 16 amino acids. The CDR3 sequence is CASSPRLQSGKNIQYF. CDR3 sequence (DNA): TGTGCCAGTAGTCCACGACTACAGTCGGGCAAAAACATTCAGTACTTC.

The J gene is TRBJ2-7, the V gene TRBV18; possibly TRBD2 for D (6 bases). CDR3 length: 15 residues. The V gene lost 3 bases and the J gene lost 4 bases, with 16 bases spanning the gap. The germline V gene has CDR1 KGHSH and CDR2 LQKENI. The DNA of the CDR3 is TGTGCCAGCTCACCGCGTCAGGGACTTGAGTACGAGCAGTACTTC. Translating it yields CASSPRQGLEYEQYF.

The chain carries TRBV5-1 and TRBJ2-4, with 13 bases aligning to TRBD2. Germline CDR1 is SGHRS and CDR2 is YFSETQ. The CDR3 totals 15 residues. V lost 4 bases, J lost 11 bases, and 9 bases stayed unmatched. The CDR3 reads CASSLAGTSGTFQYF. In DNA, the CDR3 is TGCGCCAGCAGCCTGGCCGGGACTAGCGGGACCTTTCAGTACTTC.

This sequence joins TRBV24-1 and TRBJ2-7; TRBD2 agrees at 14 bases. The V segment lost 10 bases and the J segment 4 bases; nucleotides outside the gene matches: 14. Germline assignment: CDR1 KGHDR and CDR2 SFDVKD. The length of the CDR3 is 17 residues. CDR3 nucleotides: TGTGCCACTCCGGGACAGGGGACTAGCGGGAGTCCATACGAGCAGTACTTC. Protein: CATPGQGTSGSPYEQYF.

DNA of the CDR3: TGTGCCAGCAGTTTAGGCCAAAAGTACGAGCAGTACTTC. Amino acids: CASSLGQKYEQYF. The rearrangement uses TRBV27 and TRBJ2-7, with unresolved D. Germline-derived CDR1 and CDR2 are MNHEY and SMNVEV (reference sequence). Trimming pared 2 bases from V and 4 bases from J, leaving 9 bases between. The CDR3 loop spans 13 amino acids.

The chain joins TRBV10-2 to TRBJ2-5; no clear D. This CDR3 has 13 residues. With 3 bases removed from V and 5 bases from J, the gap between germline ends came to 10 bases. Germline V gene lookup returns CDR1 WSHSY and CDR2 SAAADI. The CDR3 bases are TGCGCCAGCAGTGAACGGGCGCGGGAGACCCAGTACTTC. Its protein is CASSERARETQYF.

As DNA, the CDR3 is TGCGCCAGCAGGCCCGACAGGGGGCGGAGTGAGACCCAGTACTTC. It yields the protein CASRPDRGRSETQYF. The V call is TRBV5-1, the J call TRBJ2-5; 10 bases fit TRBD1. V shed 5 bases and J 5 bases; nucleotides not matched to a gene: 9. The length of the CDR3 is 15 residues. Per germline, CDR1 SGHRS and CDR2 YFSETQ.

The rearrangement joins TRBV11-1 to TRBJ2-1; D perhaps matches TRBD2 (6 bases). The CDR3 has 15 residues. V was trimmed by 3 bases and J by 5 bases, leaving 14 bases between them. CDR1 is SGHAT and CDR2 is FQDESV in the germline V gene (reference sequence). CDR3 bases: TGTGCCAGCAGCTTCCTCCAGGCGGGAAACAATGAGCAGTTCTTC. Amino acids: CASSFLQAGNNEQFF.

The CDR3 DNA sequence: TGTGCCAGCACCCCCGGGGGATCGAACACTGAAGCTTTCTTT. Translation: CASTPGGSNTEAFF. The chain carries TRBV28 and TRBJ1-1; a possible D gene is TRBD1 (5 bases). The V end lost 7 bases, the J end lost 1 base, and 13 bases lay between the germline ends. Germline assignment: CDR1 MDHEN and CDR2 SYDVKM. The CDR3 extends over 14 amino acids.

The chain couples TRBV5-4 to TRBJ2-6; 7 bases are shared with TRBD1. The CDR3 runs 17 residues. In germline, CDR1 is SGHNT, CDR2 YYREEE (reference sequence). With 2 bases clipped from V and 0 bases from J, the junction kept 5 bases outside the gene matches. The CDR3: CASSFRQGPSGANVLTF. The CDR3 nucleotides are TGTGCCAGCAGCTTCAGACAGGGCCCCTCTGGGGCCAACGTCCTGACTTTC.

This chain links TRBV19 with TRBJ1-1; possibly TRBD1 for D (5 bases). The CDR3 length is 15 residues. The germline gives CDR1 LNHDA, CDR2 SQIVND (reference sequence). V lost 5 bases and J 3 bases, leaving 16 bases between the germline ends. This CDR3 is CASSLGLWGHTEAFF. The CDR3 bases are TGTGCCAGTAGTTTGGGTCTTTGGGGCCACACTGAAGCTTTCTTT.

The V and J genes are TRBV4-1 and TRBJ2-1; 9 nucleotides agree with TRBD2. Germline lookup yields CDR1 MGHRA and CDR2 YSYEKL. Trimming at V came to 0 bases and at J to 5 bases, leaving 8 bases not matched to a gene. This CDR3 is 17 amino acids long. The CDR3 protein is CASSQDRLADIHNEQFF. DNA of the CDR3: TGCGCCAGCAGCCAAGACCGACTAGCGGATATCCACAATGAGCAGTTCTTC.

J is TRBJ2-1 and V is TRBV6-5, with TRBD1 matching 9 bases. Germline V gene lookup returns CDR1 MNHEY and CDR2 SVGAGI. This CDR3 has 15 amino acids. Trimming removed 6 bases from V and 6 bases from J; junction bases left unmatched: 9. CDR3 residues: CASRKQGAGGNEQFF. CDR3 nucleotide sequence: TGTGCCAGCAGAAAACAGGGGGCGGGCGGCAATGAGCAGTTCTTC.

The rearrangement joins TRBV19 to TRBJ1-2, with 7 nucleotides matching TRBD1. With 8 bases clipped from V and 0 bases from J, the junction kept 6 bases outside the gene matches. The CDR3 runs to 14 residues. Germline V lookup: CDR1 LNHDA, CDR2 SQIVND (reference sequence). The CDR3: CASQPGQTNYGYTF. CDR3 DNA: TGTGCCAGTCAACCGGGACAGACTAACTATGGCTACACCTTC.

The rearrangement uses TRBV5-4 and TRBJ2-3; D assignment may be TRBD1 or TRBD2 (6 bases each). CDR3 length equals 14 residues. In germline, CDR1 is SGHNT, CDR2 YYREEE (reference sequence). V was pared by 10 bases and J by 0 bases, with 15 bases between. CDR3 DNA sequence: TGTGCCTCCCAAGGGGGGATAAGCACAGATACGCAGTATTTT. Its translation: CASQGGISTDTQYF.

The gene calls are TRBV6-1 and TRBJ1-5; 10 nucleotides agree with TRBD1. V lost 3 bases and J lost 5; bases outside the gene matches: 10. The V gene's germline CDR1 is MNHNS and CDR2 SASEGT. This CDR3 contains 17 residues. This CDR3 reads CASSEPRQGARDQPQHF. CDR3 nucleotide sequence: TGTGCCAGCAGTGAGCCTAGACAGGGGGCGCGGGATCAGCCCCAGCATTTT.

There are a few counts of this clone. The chain has TRBV24-1 and TRBJ2-3; no clear D. The CDR3 runs to 13 residues. The V and J ends lost 0 bases and 4 bases respectively, with 4 bases between them. Germline CDR1 KGHDR, CDR2 SFDVKD. CDR3 in DNA: TGTGCCACCAGTGATTTGGTGCCAGATACGCAGTATTTT. This codes for CATSDLVPDTQYF.

The V and J genes are TRBV28 and TRBJ1-1; 7 bases fit TRBD1. The CDR3 is made up of 15 amino acids. CDR1 is MDHEN and CDR2 is SYDVKM in the germline V gene. J was trimmed by 0 bases and V by 5 bases; bases with no gene match: 6. CDR3 sequence reads: CASSPGGQMNTEAFF. The CDR3 bases are TGTGCCAGCAGTCCCGGGGGACAGATGAACACTGAAGCTTTCTTT.

The rearrangement joins TRBV2 to TRBJ2-7, with 8 bases that match TRBD1. The trim removed 3 bases at V and 3 bases at J, leaving 7 bases unmatched. This CDR3 spans 15 amino acids. Germline CDR1 SNHLY, CDR2 FYNNEI. The CDR3 coding sequence is TGTGCCAGCAGTGAGGGACAGGTAGCTTACTACGAGCAGTACTTC. Its translation: CASSEGQVAYYEQYF.